The clone carrying this T cell receptor (beta chain) showed up just once. The PCR had 60 Vbeta and 13 Jbeta primers. This table comes from immunoSEQ multiplex PCR, and its TCRdb copy is limited to in-frame clones, with some not included. This table holds about 92,000 clones, approximately 81% found once. This CDR3 region has 15 residues. Germline values: CDR1 MNHEY, CDR2 SVGAGI. The V and J ends lost 5 bases and 8 bases, in that order; junction bases with no gene match: 7. The sample belongs to a study of cytomegalovirus exposure and HLA in healthy donors. This receptor was taken from a girl aged 2-10 years in good health and CMV-seropositive. J is TRBJ2-1 and V is TRBV6-5; 12 bases agree with TRBD2. Source material: PBMCs. The DNA for the CDR3 is TGTGCCAGCAGTACACCGGGACTAGCGGGCTATGAGCAGTTCTTC. Protein: CASSTPGLAGYEQFF.